Below, 15 T cell receptor beta chains from the same sample are listed, as sequenced in a study of T cells after yellow fever vaccination. TCRdb passed the 5' RACE reads through MiXCR, listing each CDR3 protein once. The profile shows 90,000 to 150,000 distinct CDR3 sequences, 7.2% of them singletons. The sequenced sample was CD4+ T cells sorted from PBMCs, obtained approximately 47 days after the first yellow fever vaccination. These receptors were taken from a man between 18 and 35 years old who received the YFV17D yellow fever vaccine.

A remark on this clonotype: A much larger clone differs by one base, so this may be a read error. This chain links TRBV5-1 with TRBJ2-5, with D maybe TRBD2 (6 bases). Between the trimmed V and J ends, which lost 0 bases and 7 bases, there was a span of 13 bases. The CDR3 has 14 residues. CDR1 is SGHRS and CDR2 is YFSETQ in the germline V gene. CDR3 amino acids: CASSLDAGHRTQYF. CDR3 DNA: TGCGCCAGCAGCTTGGATGCGGGGCATCGGACCCAGTACTTC.

In its sample, this clonotype was seen a few times. J is TRBJ2-1 and V is TRBV13; possibly TRBD1 for D (5 bases). The germline gives CDR1 PRHDT, CDR2 FYEKMQ (reference sequence). With 0 bases removed from V and 0 bases from J, the gap between germline ends came to 18 bases. The CDR3 length is 19 residues. CDR3: CASSLGGASALSSYNEQFF. CDR3 nucleotides: TGTGCCAGCAGCTTAGGTGGGGCCAGCGCACTCAGCTCCTACAATGAGCAGTTCTTC.

This clonotype was counted ten times or more. The chain joins TRBV5-1 to TRBJ2-2; a possible D gene is TRBD1 (6 bases). The germline V and J ends were trimmed by 2 bases and 5 bases, with 7 bases remaining between them. The CDR3 totals 13 residues. Germline V CDR1 and CDR2: SGHRS, YFSETQ. CDR3 in amino acids: CASSFGQTGELFF. CDR3 in DNA: TGCGCCAGCAGCTTCGGACAGACCGGGGAGCTGTTTTTT.

The chain couples TRBV15 to TRBJ1-4, with a weak D call TRBD1 (5 bases). Germline lookup yields CDR1 LNHNV and CDR2 YYDKDF (reference sequence). V shed 1 base and J shed 11 bases, with 14 bases lying between them. The CDR3 extends over 14 amino acids. CDR3 nucleotide sequence: TGTGCCACCAGCAGAGGTGGAGTTGGGGGGAAACTGTTTTTT. Its translation: CATSRGGVGGKLFF.

This clonotype occurred many times. This chain uses TRBV24-1 with TRBJ2-5; D is uncertain. The CDR3 length is 11 residues. V lost 9 bases, J lost 0 bases, and 4 bases lay in between. Germline V lookup: CDR1 KGHDR, CDR2 SFDVKD. The CDR3 reads CATGDQETQYF. The CDR3, as DNA: TGTGCCACCGGGGACCAAGAGACCCAGTACTTC.

This clonotype was counted many times. The genes are TRBV5-1 and TRBJ1-1; TRBD1 is a possible D gene (6 bases). The length of the CDR3 is 13 residues. Trimming took 5 bases from V and 4 from J, leaving 12 bases between them. Germline V gene sequence: CDR1 SGHRS, CDR2 YFSETQ. The CDR3 coding sequence is TGCGCCAGCAGTGGGGGGGCCTTCACTGAAGCTTTCTTT. Translated, it gives CASSGGAFTEAFF.

Remarks on this clonotype: A much larger clone lies one base from this, so it may be a read error. The chain uses TRBV7-2 and TRBJ2-5, with TRBD2 matching over 8 bases. With V trimmed by 8 bases and J by 5 bases, 10 bases remained unmatched. This CDR3 region has 14 residues. Germline V gives CDR1 SGHTA, CDR2 FQGNSA. The CDR3 bases are TGTGCCAGCGGACCGCGGGGGGCTTACGAGACCCAGTACTTC. Residues: CASGPRGAYETQYF.

The rearrangement uses TRBV5-6 and TRBJ2-6; tentative D call: TRBD1 (5 bases). Germline-derived CDR1 and CDR2 are SGHDT and YYEEEE. CDR3 length: 15 residues. V was pared by 5 bases and J by 0 bases, with 9 bases between. In DNA, the CDR3 is TGTGCCAGCAGACCGACAGCCTCTGGGGCCAACGTCCTGACTTTC. Protein product: CASRPTASGANVLTF.

This clonotype was counted ten times or more. This chain links TRBV27 with TRBJ1-6, with a tentative D call TRBD1 (6 bases). The germline V gene encodes CDR1 MNHEY and CDR2 SMNVEV (reference sequence). V was pared by 4 bases and J by 3 bases, with 10 bases between. The CDR3 runs 15 residues. The CDR3 region is CASSWGTLYNSPLHF. The CDR3 DNA is TGTGCCAGCAGTTGGGGGACACTCTATAATTCACCCCTCCACTTT.

This clonotype has at least ten counts. The chain links TRBV4-2 to TRBJ1-1, with D possibly TRBD1 on 5 matching bases. Germline V gene data show CDR1 as LGHNA and CDR2 as YNFKEQ. Between the trimmed V and J ends, which lost 0 bases and 5 bases, there was a span of 19 bases. This CDR3 spans 17 amino acids. In DNA, the CDR3 is TGTGCCAGCAGCCAAGATCGAGTTAGCCAGTCAGGGACTGAAGCTTTCTTT. Its translation is CASSQDRVSQSGTEAFF.

This clonotype was counted at least ten times. The rearrangement links TRBV29-1 to TRBJ1-4; D uncertain. The CDR3 spans 13 residues. Germline-derived CDR1 and CDR2 are SQVTM and ANQGSEA. CDR3 coding DNA: TGCAGTTGTGGCAGCAATGAAAATGAAAAACTGTTTTTT. Residues: CSCGSNENEKLFF.

This clonotype occurred many times. The J gene is TRBJ2-5, the V gene TRBV15; D gene ambiguous. Germline-derived CDR1 and CDR2 are LNHNV and YYDKDF (reference sequence). The CDR3 is 13 residues long. The germline V and J ends were trimmed by 8 bases and 4 bases, with 14 bases remaining between them. CDR3 in amino acids: CATGRPEGETQYF. CDR3 coding DNA: TGTGCCACCGGTCGACCGGAAGGAGAGACCCAGTACTTC.

Comments on this clonotype: A read error is possible here, since a much larger clone lies one base away. J is TRBJ1-5 and V is TRBV6-1, with 7 bases identical to TRBD1. Germline CDR1 is MNHNS and CDR2 is SASEGT. The length of the CDR3 is 14 residues. The V gene end was trimmed by 5 bases and the J gene end by 12 bases; junction bases not matched to a gene: 13. The CDR3 reads CASSQGGGAALQHF. The DNA of the CDR3 is TGTGCCAGCAGTCAGGGGGGGGGTGCGGCTCTCCAGCATTTT.

V usage is TRBV5-4 and J usage is TRBJ2-2, with D tentatively TRBD2 (5 bases). This CDR3 region has 15 residues. Germline V gene lookup returns CDR1 SGHNT and CDR2 YYREEE (reference sequence). The germline V and J ends were trimmed by 4 bases and 1 base, with 11 bases remaining between them. Here the CDR3 DNA reads TGTGCCAGCAGCCTCCGGGAAATGAACACCGGGGAGCTGTTTTTT. This translates into CASSLREMNTGELFF.

This clonotype was counted at least ten times. The chain combines TRBV12-3 or TRBV12-4 with TRBJ1-1; no definite D call. This CDR3 is built from 13 residues. V lost 3 bases to trimming and J lost 1 base, with 6 bases between them. The chain's CDR3 is CASSFQENTEAFF. The CDR3 nucleotides are TGTGCCAGCAGTTTTCAGGAGAACACTGAAGCTTTCTTT.